This T cell receptor (beta chain) was retrieved from a study of regulatory T cells in long-lasting Graves disease. Study results and caveats: It was in persistent disease that TRBV28, TRBJ1-2 and TRBJ2-5 were favored.

Germline-derived CDR1 and CDR2 are SQVTM and ANQGSEA. The CDR3 consists of 16 residues. V lost 3 bases, J lost 1 base, and 18 bases lay in between. This clonotype was seen at least ten times. Its antigen remains unidentified. Combining iRepertoire HTBI primers with Arm-PCR of CDR3 regions, the authors built TCR beta libraries. The authors' processing: Looking across samples, the authors found approximately 60 TRBV and some 13 TRBJ segments. TCRdb processed the multiplex PCR reads anew with MiXCR; each CDR3 protein has one entry. TCRdb's processing, not the authors', yielded these V and J calls. The sample carries around 470,000 distinct CDR3 sequences, about 14% recorded once. As for time point: newly diagnosed GD, antithyroid drugs for less than 3 months. Researchers made the TCR library from RNA that was extracted from PBMCs. Peripheral blood, around 9.4 milliliters of it, was drawn into EDTA tubes.

These records were also assigned to another study, of T cells in Graves' hyperthyroidism and ophthalmopathy.

This receptor was taken from a woman in her forties or fifties with Graves disease. The chain uses TRBV29-1 and TRBJ1-2; tentatively, D is TRBD1 (5 bases). The sequences come from peripheral blood mononuclear cells (PBMCs), collected at new diagnosis, from a patient treated with antithyroid drugs. CDR3 loop: CSVDASGQGYNYGYTF. The DNA for the CDR3 is TGCAGCGTTGATGCGTCAGGGCAGGGATATAACTATGGCTACACCTTC.